The clone carrying this T cell receptor beta chain has a single count. Original processing methods: It was from reference gene primer amplification that nucleated cell counts were estimated. Only in-frame clones appear in the TCRdb table, and some are missing; sequencing was by immunoSEQ multiplex PCR. V and J calls and clone size follow that table, whereas D and trimming were derived from the DNA. Of about 310,000 clones in the sample, 90% were seen once. V gave up 3 bases and J gave up 4 bases; unmatched junction bases: 3. There are 14 residues in the CDR3. Germline loops: CDR1 SEHNR, CDR2 FQNEAQ (reference sequence). This specimen belongs to a study of blood T cell repertoires in COVID-19. Study details: The study drew acute and convalescent COVID-19 samples from the United States, Italy and Spain. T cells, B-cell-depleted T cells, or PBMCs supplied cDNA or gDNA.

This TCR came from a woman aged 40 to 55 with COVID-19, enrolled during active disease. The J gene is TRBJ1-3, the V gene TRBV7-9; 7 positions agree with TRBD1. Sequencing input: peripheral blood. Here the CDR3 DNA reads TGTGCCAGCAGCTTCAACAGGGGAGGAAACACCATATATTTT. This translates into CASSFNRGGNTIYF.